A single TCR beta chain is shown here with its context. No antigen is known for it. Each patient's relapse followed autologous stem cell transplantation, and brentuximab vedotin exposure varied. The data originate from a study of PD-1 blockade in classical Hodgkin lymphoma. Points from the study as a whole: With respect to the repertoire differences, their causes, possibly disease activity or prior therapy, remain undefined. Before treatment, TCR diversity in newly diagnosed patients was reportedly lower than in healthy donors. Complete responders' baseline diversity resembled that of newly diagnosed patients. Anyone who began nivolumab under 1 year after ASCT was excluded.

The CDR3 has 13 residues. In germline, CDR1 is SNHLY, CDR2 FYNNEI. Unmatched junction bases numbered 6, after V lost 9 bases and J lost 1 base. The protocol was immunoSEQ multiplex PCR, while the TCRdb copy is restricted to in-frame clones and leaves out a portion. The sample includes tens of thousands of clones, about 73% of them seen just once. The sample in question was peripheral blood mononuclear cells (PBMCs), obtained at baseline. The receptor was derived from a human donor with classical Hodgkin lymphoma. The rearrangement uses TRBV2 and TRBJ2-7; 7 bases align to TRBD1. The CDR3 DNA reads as TGTGCCAGAGGGACAGCGACGTCCTACGAGCAGTACTTC. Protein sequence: CARGTATSYEQYF.